This T cell receptor beta chain was captured in a study of CD8+CD57+ T cells in acquired aplastic anemia. For sequencing, patients were chosen who had shown expansion of CD8+CD57+ cells by flow cytometry. Genomic DNA constituted the template upon which TCR beta VDJ and CDR3 profiling was performed. One entry per CDR3 protein results from TCRdb running MiXCR on the reads. The sample contains 400,000 to 600,000 distinct CDR3 sequences, approximately 32% of which appear only once. The source of this sequence is a human donor with aplastic anemia. The material sequenced was sorted CD4+, CD8+, or CD8+CD57+ T cells (not recorded which) from PBMCs.

CDR3 bases: TGTGCCTGGAGTCCCCCCCAGGCGTCCTATAATTCACCCCTCCACTTT. Its translation is CAWSPPQASYNSPLHF. The V gene is TRBV30, the J gene TRBJ1-6; no firm D call. The CDR3 has 16 amino acids. V was trimmed by 2 bases and J by 1 base, leaving 12 bases between them. In germline, CDR1 is GTSNPN, CDR2 SVGIG (reference sequence).